Sequencing of this T cell receptor beta chain was carried out in a study of blood T cell repertoires in COVID-19. Study summary: Sites across the United States, Italy and Spain contributed samples from acute and convalescent COVID-19. Nucleic acid was either cDNA or gDNA, and it came from T cells, B-cell-depleted T cells, or PBMCs.

Authors' analysis steps: Amplification of reference gene primers was used by the study to estimate nucleated cell counts. Clones were sequenced by immunoSEQ multiplex PCR, and TCRdb holds only the in-frame ones, with some missing. V, J and clone size are taken as reported in that table, and D and trimming were inferred from the DNA itself. The sample carries about 140,000 clones, roughly 81% recorded once. The CDR3 totals 16 residues. Trimming stripped 1 base from V and 2 bases from J, with 14 bases between. Germline values: CDR1 SGHTA, CDR2 FQGNSA. This chain uses TRBV7-2 with TRBJ1-2; a weak D match, TRBD1 (6 bases). Sequencing input: peripheral blood. This TCR was recovered from a woman between 45 and 65 years old with active or convalescent COVID-19. The CDR3 spells CASSLVAGQGNYGYTF. In DNA, the CDR3 is TGTGCCAGCAGCTTAGTAGCTGGGCAGGGGAACTATGGCTACACCTTC. Looking up the rest from reference TRBV7-2 and TRBJ1-2 gives the full variable domain: GAGVSQSPSNKVTEKGKDVELRCDPISGHTALYWYRQSLGQGLEFLIYFQGNSAPDKSGLPSDRFSAERTGGSVSTLTIQRTQQEDSAVYLCASSLVAGQGNYGYTFGSGTRLTVV.